A single sample is the source of the 3 T cell receptor beta chains below, sequenced in a study of cytomegalovirus exposure and HLA in healthy donors. This PCR relied on a set of 60 Vbeta primers and 13 Jbeta primers. This table comes from immunoSEQ multiplex PCR, and its TCRdb copy is limited to in-frame clones, with some not included. The sample records roughly 130,000 clones, around four fifths being singletons. Sample: PBMCs. The receptor source for this set is a boy between 10 and 17 years old in good health and CMV-seronegative.

The CDR3 DNA is TGTGCCAGCAGTCCAGAGAACACTGAAGCTTTCTTT. Translated: CASSPENTEAFF. The gene calls are TRBV6-5 and TRBJ1-1; D is unclear. V shed 5 bases and J shed 1 base, with 5 bases lying between them. The CDR3 length is 12 residues. Germline CDR1 is MNHEY and CDR2 is SVGAGI.

The rearrangement uses TRBV27 and TRBJ2-1, with 14 bases that match TRBD2. Germline V CDR1 and CDR2: MNHEY, SMNVEV (reference sequence). V lost 5 bases, J lost 10 bases, and 10 bases stayed unmatched. The CDR3 contains 16 residues. In nucleotides, the CDR3 is TGTGCCAGCAGTCAGGGACTAGCGGGAGTGGGGAAAGAGCAGTTCTTC. Protein: CASSQGLAGVGKEQFF.

The rearrangement links TRBV5-6 to TRBJ1-3; D unresolved. Germline V gene lookup returns CDR1 SGHDT and CDR2 YYEEEE. V dropped 7 bases and J dropped 4 bases, with 9 bases sitting between them. The CDR3 sequence is 12 residues long. CDR3 sequence reads: CASARGGNTIYF. CDR3 nucleotides: TGTGCCAGCGCTCGCGGGGGAAACACCATATATTTT.